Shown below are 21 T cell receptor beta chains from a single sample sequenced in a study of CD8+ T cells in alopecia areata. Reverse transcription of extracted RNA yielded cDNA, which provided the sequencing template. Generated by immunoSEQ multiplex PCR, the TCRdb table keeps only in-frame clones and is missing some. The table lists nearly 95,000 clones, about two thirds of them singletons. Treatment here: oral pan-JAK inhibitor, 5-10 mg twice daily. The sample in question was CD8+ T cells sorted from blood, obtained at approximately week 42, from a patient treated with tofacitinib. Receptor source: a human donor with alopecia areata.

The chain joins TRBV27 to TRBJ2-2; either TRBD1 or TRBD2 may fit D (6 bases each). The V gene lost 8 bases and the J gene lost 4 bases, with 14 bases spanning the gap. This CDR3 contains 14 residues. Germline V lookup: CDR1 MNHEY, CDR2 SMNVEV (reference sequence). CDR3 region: CASRPRGLTGELFF. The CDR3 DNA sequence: TGTGCCAGCCGTCCACGGGGGCTCACCGGGGAGCTGTTTTTT.

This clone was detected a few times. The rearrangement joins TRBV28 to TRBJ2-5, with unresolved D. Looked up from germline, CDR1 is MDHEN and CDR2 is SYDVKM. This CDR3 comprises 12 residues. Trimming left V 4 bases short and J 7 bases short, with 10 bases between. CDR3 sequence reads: CASSSDGSTQYF. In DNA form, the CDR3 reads TGTGCCAGCAGTTCGGACGGCTCGACCCAGTACTTC.

CDR3 coding DNA: TGTGCCAGCAGCGGGGGACAGGTTCCCTACGAGCAGTACTTC. Translated, it gives CASSGGQVPYEQYF. V usage is TRBV5-4 and J usage is TRBJ2-7; 8 bases fit TRBD1. Germline trimming cut 4 bases from V and 2 bases from J; bases unmatched to any gene: 5. The CDR3 consists of 14 residues. Germline CDR1 SGHNT, CDR2 YYREEE (reference sequence).

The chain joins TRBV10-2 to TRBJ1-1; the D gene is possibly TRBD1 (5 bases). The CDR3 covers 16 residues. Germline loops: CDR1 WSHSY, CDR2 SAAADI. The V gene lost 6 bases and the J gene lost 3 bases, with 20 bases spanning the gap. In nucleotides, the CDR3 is TGCGCCAGCAGCTCAACATTGGGGGGATCGGACACTGAAGCTTTCTTT. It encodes CASSSTLGGSDTEAFF.

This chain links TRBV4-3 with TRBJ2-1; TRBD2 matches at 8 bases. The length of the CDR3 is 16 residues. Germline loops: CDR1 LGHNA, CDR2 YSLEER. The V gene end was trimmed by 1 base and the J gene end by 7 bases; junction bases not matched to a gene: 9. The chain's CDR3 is CASSQVRAGAWNEQFF. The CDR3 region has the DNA TGCGCCAGCAGCCAAGTTAGAGCGGGGGCTTGGAATGAGCAGTTCTTC.

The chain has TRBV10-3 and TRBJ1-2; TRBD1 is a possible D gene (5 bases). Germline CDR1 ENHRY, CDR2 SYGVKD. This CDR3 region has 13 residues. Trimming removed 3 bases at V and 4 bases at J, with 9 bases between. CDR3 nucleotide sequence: TGTGCCATCAGTGATCAGGGCCCCTATGGCTACACCTTC. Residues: CAISDQGPYGYTF.

In DNA form, the CDR3 reads TGTGCCAGCAGCTTAATGCCAGCGGGGGGTACGGAGACCCAGTACTTC. Translation: CASSLMPAGGTETQYF. V is TRBV7-9 and J is TRBJ2-5, with 9 bases that match TRBD2. Trimming took 2 bases from V and 5 from J; bases not matched to a gene: 9. Germline V gives CDR1 SEHNR, CDR2 FQNEAQ (reference sequence). The CDR3 is 16 amino acids.

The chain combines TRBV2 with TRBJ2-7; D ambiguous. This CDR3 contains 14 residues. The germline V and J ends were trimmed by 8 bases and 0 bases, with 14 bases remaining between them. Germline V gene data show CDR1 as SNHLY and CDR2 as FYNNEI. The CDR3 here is CASPPTPDSYEQYF. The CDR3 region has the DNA TGTGCCAGCCCGCCAACACCGGACTCCTACGAGCAGTACTTC.

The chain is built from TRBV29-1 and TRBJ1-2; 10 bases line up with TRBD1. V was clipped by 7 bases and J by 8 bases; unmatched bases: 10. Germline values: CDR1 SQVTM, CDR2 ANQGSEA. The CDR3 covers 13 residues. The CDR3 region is CSARGTGELGYTF. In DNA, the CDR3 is TGCAGCGCCCGCGGGACAGGGGAGTTGGGCTACACCTTC.

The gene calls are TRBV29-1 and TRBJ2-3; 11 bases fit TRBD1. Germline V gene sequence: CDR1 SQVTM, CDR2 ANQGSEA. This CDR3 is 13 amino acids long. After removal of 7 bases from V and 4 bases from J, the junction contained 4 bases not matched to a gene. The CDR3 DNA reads TGCAGCGCTCCGGGACAGGGGGCAGATACGCAGTATTTT. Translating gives CSAPGQGADTQYF.

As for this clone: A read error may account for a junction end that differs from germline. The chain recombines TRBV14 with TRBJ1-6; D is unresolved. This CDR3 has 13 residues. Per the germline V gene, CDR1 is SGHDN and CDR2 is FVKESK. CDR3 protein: CAGSQGSGSPLHF. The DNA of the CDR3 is TGTGCCGGCAGCCAAGGTTCTGGCTCACCCCTCCACTTT.

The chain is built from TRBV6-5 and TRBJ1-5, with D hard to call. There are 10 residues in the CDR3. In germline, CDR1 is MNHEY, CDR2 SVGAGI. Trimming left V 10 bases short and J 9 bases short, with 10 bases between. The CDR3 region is CATLDPPQHF. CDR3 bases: TGTGCCACACTTGATCCGCCCCAGCATTTT.

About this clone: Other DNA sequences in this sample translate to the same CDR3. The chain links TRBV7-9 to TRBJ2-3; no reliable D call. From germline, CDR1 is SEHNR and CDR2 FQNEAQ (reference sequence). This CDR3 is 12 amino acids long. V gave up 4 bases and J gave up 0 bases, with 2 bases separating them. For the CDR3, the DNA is TGTGCCAGCAGCTCGAGCACAGATACGCAGTATTTT. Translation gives CASSSSTDTQYF.

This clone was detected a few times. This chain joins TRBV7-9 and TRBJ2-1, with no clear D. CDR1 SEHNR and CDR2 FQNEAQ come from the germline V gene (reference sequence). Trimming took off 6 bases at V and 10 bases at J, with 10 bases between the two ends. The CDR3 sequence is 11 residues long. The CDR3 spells CASRWTVEQFF. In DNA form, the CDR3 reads TGTGCCAGCAGGTGGACGGTAGAGCAGTTCTTC.

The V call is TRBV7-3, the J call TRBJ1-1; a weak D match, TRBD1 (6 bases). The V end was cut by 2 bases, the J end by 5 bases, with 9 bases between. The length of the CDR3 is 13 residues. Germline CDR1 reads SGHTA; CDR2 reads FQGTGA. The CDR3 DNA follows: TGTGCCAGCAGCTTAGGGGGGGCTACTGAAGCTTTCTTT. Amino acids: CASSLGGATEAFF.

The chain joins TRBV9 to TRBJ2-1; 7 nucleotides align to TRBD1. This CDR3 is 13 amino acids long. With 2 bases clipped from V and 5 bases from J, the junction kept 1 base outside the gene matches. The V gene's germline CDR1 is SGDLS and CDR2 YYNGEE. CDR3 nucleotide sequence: TGTGCCAGCAGCGTGGGACAGCACAATGAGCAGTTCTTC. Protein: CASSVGQHNEQFF.

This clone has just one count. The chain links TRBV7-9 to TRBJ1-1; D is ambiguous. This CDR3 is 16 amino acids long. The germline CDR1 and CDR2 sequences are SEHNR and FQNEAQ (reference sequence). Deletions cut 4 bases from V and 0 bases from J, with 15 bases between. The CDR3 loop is CASSSPAGDVNTEAFF. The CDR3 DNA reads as TGTGCCAGCAGCTCGCCGGCAGGCGATGTGAACACTGAAGCTTTCTTT.

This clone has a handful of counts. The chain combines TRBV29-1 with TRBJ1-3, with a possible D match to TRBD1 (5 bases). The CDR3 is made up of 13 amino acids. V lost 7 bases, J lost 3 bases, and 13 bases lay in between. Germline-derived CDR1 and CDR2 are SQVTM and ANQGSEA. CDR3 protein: CSARRGNGNTIYF. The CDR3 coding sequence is TGCAGCGCCCGGCGGGGCAATGGAAACACCATATATTTT. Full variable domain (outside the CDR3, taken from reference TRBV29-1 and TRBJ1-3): SAVISQKPSRDICQRGTSLTIQCQVDSQVTMMFWYRQQPGQSLTLIATANQGSEATYESGFVIDKFPISRPNLTFSTLTVSNMSPEDSSIYLCSARRGNGNTIYFGEGSWLTVV.

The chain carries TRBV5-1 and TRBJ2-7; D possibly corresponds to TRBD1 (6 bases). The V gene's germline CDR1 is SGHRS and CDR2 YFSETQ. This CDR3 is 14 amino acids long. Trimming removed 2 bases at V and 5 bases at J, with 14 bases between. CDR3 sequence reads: CASSLKQGSDEQYF. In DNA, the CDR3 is TGCGCCAGCAGCTTAAAACAGGGTTCGGACGAGCAGTACTTC.

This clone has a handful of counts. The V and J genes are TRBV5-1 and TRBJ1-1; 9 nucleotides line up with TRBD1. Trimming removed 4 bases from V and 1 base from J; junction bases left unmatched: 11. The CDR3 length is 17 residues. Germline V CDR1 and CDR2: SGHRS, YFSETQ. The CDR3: CASSLRTGVFSNTEAFF. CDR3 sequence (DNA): TGCGCCAGCAGCCTAAGGACAGGGGTATTTTCGAACACTGAAGCTTTCTTT.

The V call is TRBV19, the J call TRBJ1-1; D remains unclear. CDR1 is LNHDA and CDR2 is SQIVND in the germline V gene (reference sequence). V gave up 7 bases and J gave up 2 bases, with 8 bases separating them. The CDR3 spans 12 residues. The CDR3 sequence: CASIQGNTEAFF. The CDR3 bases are TGTGCCAGTATTCAAGGTAACACTGAAGCTTTCTTT.